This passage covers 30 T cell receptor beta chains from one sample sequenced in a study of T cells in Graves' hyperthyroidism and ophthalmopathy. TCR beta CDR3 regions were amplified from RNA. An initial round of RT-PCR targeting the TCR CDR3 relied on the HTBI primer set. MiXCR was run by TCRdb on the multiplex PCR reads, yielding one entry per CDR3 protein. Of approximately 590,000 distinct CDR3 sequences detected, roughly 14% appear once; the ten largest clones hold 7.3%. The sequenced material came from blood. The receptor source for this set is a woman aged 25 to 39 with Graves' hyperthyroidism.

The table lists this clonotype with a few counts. DNA for the CDR3: TGTGCCAGCAGCACCACCGGGACAGGAAGCACAGATACGCAGTATTTT. It specifies CASSTTGTGSTDTQYF. The rearrangement joins TRBV7-9 to TRBJ2-3; TRBD1 matches at 8 bases. There are 16 residues in the CDR3. J lost 0 bases, V lost 5 bases, and 7 bases had no gene match. Germline values: CDR1 SEHNR, CDR2 FQNEAQ (reference sequence).

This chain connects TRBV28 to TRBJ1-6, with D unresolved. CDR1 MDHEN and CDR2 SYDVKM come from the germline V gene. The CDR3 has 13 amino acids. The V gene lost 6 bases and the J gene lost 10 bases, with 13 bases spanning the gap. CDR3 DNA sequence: TGTGCCAGCAGCCCCCCTAACGGGTCACCCCTCCACTTT. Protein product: CASSPPNGSPLHF.

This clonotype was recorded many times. The CDR3: CASSGRVSYNEQFF. The CDR3, as DNA: TGTGCCAGCAGCGGGAGAGTTTCCTACAATGAGCAGTTCTTC. The chain has TRBV7-2 and TRBJ2-1, with TRBD2 as a possible D gene (5 bases). The CDR3 is 14 residues long. The germline V gene encodes CDR1 SGHTA and CDR2 FQGNSA. V lost 5 bases, J lost 1 base, and 9 bases lay in between.

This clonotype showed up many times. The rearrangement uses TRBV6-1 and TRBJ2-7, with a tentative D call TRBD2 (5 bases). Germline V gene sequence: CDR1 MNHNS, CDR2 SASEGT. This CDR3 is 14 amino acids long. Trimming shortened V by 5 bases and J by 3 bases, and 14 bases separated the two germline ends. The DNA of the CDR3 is TGTGCCAGCAGTTCCTACAGACGGGACTACGAGCAGTACTTC. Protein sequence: CASSSYRRDYEQYF.

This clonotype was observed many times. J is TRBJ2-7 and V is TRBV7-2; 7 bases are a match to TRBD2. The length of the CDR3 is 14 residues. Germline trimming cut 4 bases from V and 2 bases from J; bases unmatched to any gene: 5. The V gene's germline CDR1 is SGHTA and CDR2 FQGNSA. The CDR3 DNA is TGTGCCAGCAGCTATGCTAGCGGACCCTACGAGCAGTACTTC. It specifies CASSYASGPYEQYF.

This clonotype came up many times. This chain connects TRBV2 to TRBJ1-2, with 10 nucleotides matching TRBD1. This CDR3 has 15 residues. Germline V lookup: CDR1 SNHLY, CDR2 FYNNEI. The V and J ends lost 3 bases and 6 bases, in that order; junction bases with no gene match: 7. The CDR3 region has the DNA TGTGCCAGCAGTGATCCCGGGACAGGGGAGAATGGCTACACCTTC. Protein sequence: CASSDPGTGENGYTF.

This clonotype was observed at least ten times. The CDR3 reads CASSLDYGNTGELFF. The CDR3, as DNA: TGCGCCAGCAGCTTGGATTACGGGAACACCGGGGAGCTGTTTTTT. This chain links TRBV5-1 with TRBJ2-2; D call uncertain. Germline V gene sequence: CDR1 SGHRS, CDR2 YFSETQ. This CDR3 region has 15 residues. The ends were cut back, 0 bases at V and 1 base at J, with 7 bases in the middle.

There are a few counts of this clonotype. DNA for the CDR3: TGTGCCAGTAGTACCCTGGGGGCGCCTGGACTAGCGAGAGTGAGTGAGCAGTTCTTC. Amino acid sequence: CASSTLGAPGLARVSEQFF. The rearrangement joins TRBV19 to TRBJ2-1; 9 bases agree with TRBD2. Trimming removed 4 bases from V and 9 bases from J; junction bases left unmatched: 22. This CDR3 is 19 amino acids long. Germline V gene data show CDR1 as LNHDA and CDR2 as SQIVND (reference sequence).

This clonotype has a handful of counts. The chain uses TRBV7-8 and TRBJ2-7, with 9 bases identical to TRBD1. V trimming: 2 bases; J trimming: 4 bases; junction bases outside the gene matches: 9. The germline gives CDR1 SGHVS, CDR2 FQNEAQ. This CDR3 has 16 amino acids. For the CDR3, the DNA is TGTGCCAGCAGCTTAAGAGCGACAGGGGGTTTATACGAGCAGTACTTC. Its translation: CASSLRATGGLYEQYF.

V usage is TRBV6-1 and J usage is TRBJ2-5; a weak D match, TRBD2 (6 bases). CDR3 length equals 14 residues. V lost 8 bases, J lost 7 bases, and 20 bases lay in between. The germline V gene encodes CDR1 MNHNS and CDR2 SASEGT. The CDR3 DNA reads TGTGCCAGCGGTCCGGGACTGGGGTCGGGGACCCAGTACTTC. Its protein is CASGPGLGSGTQYF.

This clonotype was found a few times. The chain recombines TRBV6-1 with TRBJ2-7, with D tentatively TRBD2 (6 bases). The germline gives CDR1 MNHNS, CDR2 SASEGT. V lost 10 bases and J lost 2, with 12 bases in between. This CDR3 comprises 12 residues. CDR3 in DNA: TGTGCCACTACGCGGGGACCCTACGAGCAGTACTTC. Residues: CATTRGPYEQYF.

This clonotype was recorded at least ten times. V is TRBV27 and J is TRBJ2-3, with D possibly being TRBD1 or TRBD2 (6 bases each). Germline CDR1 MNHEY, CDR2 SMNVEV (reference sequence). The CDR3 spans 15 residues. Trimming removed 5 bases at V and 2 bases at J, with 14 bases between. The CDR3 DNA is TGTGCCAGCAGTCAAGGGGGGACACCCACAGATACGCAGTATTTT. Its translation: CASSQGGTPTDTQYF.

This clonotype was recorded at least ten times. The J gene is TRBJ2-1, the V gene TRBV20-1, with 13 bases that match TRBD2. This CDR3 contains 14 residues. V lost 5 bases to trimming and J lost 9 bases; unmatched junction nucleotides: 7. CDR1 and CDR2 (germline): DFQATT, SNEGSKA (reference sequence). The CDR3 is CSAQLAGGLVEQFF. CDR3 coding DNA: TGCAGTGCTCAACTAGCGGGAGGGTTGGTTGAGCAGTTCTTC.

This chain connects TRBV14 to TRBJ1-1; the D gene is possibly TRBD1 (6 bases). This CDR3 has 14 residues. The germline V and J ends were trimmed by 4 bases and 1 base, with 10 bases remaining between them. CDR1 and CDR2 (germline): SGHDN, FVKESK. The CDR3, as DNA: TGTGCCAGCAGCCGGACAGACTGGAACACTGAAGCTTTCTTT. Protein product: CASSRTDWNTEAFF.

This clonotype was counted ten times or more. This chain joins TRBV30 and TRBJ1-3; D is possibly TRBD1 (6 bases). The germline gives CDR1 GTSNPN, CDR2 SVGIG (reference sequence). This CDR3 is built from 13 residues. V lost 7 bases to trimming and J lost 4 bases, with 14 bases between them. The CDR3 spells CASQGQGGNTIYF. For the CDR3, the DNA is TGTGCCTCCCAAGGGCAGGGGGGAAACACCATATATTTT.

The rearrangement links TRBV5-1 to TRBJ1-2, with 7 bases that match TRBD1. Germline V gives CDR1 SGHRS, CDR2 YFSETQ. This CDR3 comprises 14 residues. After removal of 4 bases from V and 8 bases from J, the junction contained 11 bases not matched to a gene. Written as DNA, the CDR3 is TGCGCCAGCAGCCCACCCAAGACAGGGTTAGGCTACACCTTC. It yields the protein CASSPPKTGLGYTF.

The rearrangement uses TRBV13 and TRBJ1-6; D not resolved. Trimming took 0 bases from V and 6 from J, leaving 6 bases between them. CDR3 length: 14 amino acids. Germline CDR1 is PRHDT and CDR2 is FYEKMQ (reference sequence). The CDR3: CASSLGEANSPLHF. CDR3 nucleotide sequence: TGTGCCAGCAGCTTAGGGGAAGCTAATTCACCCCTCCACTTT.

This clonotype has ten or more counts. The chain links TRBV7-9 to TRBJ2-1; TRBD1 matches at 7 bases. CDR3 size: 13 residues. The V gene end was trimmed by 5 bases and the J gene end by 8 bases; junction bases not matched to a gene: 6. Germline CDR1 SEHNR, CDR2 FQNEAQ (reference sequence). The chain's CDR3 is CASSGVGTDEQFF. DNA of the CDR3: TGTGCCAGCAGCGGGGTTGGGACAGATGAGCAGTTCTTC.

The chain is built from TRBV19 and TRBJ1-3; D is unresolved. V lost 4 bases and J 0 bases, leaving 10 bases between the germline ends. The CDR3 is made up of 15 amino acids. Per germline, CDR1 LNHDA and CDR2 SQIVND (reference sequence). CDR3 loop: CASSRRTCSGNTIYF. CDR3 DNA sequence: TGTGCCAGTAGTAGACGGACGTGCTCTGGAAACACCATATATTTT.

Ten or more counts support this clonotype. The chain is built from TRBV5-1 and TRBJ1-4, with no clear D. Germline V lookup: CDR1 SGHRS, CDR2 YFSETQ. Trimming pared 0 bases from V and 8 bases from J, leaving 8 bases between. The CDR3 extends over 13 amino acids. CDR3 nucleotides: TGCGCCAGCAGCTTGGTCCTAGGGGAAAAACTGTTTTTT. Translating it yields CASSLVLGEKLFF.

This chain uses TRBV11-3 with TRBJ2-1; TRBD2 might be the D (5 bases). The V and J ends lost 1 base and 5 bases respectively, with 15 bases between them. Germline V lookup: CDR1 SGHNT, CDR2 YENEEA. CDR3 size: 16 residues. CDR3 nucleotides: TGTGCCAGCAGCTTAGTTACACTCGGGGAAAACAATGAGCAGTTCTTC. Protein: CASSLVTLGENNEQFF.

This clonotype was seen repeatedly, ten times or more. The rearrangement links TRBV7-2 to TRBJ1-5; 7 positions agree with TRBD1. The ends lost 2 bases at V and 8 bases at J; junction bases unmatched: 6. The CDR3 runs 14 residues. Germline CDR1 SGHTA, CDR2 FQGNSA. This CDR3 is CASSLSTGEKPQHF. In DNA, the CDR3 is TGTGCCAGCAGCTTAAGTACAGGGGAGAAGCCCCAGCATTTT. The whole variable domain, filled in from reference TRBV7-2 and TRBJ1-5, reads GAGVSQSPSNKVTEKGKDVELRCDPISGHTALYWYRQSLGQGLEFLIYFQGNSAPDKSGLPSDRFSAERTGGSVSTLTIQRTQQEDSAVYLCASSLSTGEKPQHFGDGTRLSIL.

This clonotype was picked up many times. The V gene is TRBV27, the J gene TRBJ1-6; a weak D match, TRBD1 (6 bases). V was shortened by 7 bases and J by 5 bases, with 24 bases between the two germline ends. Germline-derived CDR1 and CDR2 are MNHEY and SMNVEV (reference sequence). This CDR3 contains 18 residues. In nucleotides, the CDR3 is TGTGCCAGCACCACCCACCTGGTGGGGGACATCAATAATTCACCCCTCCACTTT. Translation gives CASTTHLVGDINNSPLHF.

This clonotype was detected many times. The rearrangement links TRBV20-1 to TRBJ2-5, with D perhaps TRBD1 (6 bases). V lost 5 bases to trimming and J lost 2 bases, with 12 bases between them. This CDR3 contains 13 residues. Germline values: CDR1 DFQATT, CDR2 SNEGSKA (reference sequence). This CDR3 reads CSASYRDQETQYF. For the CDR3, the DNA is TGCAGTGCTTCTTACAGGGATCAAGAGACCCAGTACTTC.

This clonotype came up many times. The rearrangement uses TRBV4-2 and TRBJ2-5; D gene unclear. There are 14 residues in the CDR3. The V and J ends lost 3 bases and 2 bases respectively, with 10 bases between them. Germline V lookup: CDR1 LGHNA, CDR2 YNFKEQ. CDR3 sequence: CASSQHWAQETQYF. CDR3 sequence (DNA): TGTGCCAGCAGCCAGCATTGGGCGCAAGAGACCCAGTACTTC.

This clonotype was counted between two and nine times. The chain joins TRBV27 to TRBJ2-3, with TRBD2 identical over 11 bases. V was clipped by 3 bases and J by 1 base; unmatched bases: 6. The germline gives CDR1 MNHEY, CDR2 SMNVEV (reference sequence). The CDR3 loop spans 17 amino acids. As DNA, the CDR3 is TGTGCCAGCAGTTTCGGGACTAGCGGAGGAGGCACAGATACGCAGTATTTT. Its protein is CASSFGTSGGGTDTQYF.

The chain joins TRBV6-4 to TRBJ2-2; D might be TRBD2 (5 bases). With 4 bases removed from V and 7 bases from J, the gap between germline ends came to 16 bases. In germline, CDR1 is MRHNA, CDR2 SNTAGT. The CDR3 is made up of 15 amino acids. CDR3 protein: CASSAFPAGNGELFF. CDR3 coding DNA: TGTGCCAGCAGTGCCTTCCCGGCGGGTAACGGGGAGCTGTTTTTT.

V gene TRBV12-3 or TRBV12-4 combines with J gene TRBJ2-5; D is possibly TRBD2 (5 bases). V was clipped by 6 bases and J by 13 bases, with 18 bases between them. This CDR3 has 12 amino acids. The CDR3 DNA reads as TGTGCCAGCAGCCGTACTAGTCCAGCTTTGTACTTC. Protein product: CASSRTSPALYF.

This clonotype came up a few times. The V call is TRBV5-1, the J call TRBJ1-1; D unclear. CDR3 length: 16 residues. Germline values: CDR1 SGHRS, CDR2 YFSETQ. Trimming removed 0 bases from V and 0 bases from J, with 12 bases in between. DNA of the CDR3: TGCGCCAGCAGCTTGGCCCCCTTCCGACTGAACACTGAAGCTTTCTTT. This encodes CASSLAPFRLNTEAFF.

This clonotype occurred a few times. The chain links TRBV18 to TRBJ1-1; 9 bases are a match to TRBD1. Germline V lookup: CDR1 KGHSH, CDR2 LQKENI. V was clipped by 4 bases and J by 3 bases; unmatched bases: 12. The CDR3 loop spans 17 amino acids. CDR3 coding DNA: TGTGCCAGCTCACTTTCCGGGACAGGGTTGGTTGACACTGAAGCTTTCTTT. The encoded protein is CASSLSGTGLVDTEAFF.